This entry lists 4 T cell receptor beta chains sequenced from one sample in a study of response to subunit inactivated influenza vaccine. Each CDR3 protein is one row after TCRdb ran MiXCR on the RT-PCR reads. This repertoire shows hundreds of thousands of distinct CDR3 sequences, approximately 12% found once; its top ten account for roughly 10%. The starting material was PBMCs from blood, obtained on the day of vaccination. The receptors originated from a man in his fifties or sixties who received an inactivated influenza vaccine.

This clonotype was seen a few times. The gene calls are TRBV29-1 and TRBJ2-3, with 7 nucleotides matching TRBD2. This CDR3 is 16 amino acids long. CDR1 is SQVTM, CDR2 ANQGSEA, per germline. The trim removed 4 bases at V and 0 bases at J, leaving 10 bases unmatched. CDR3 protein: CSVVGGSDVSTDTQYF. CDR3 nucleotide sequence: TGCAGCGTTGTCGGGGGGTCTGATGTTAGCACAGATACGCAGTATTTT.

About this clonotype: At one boundary the junction diverges from the germline segment, which might be a read error. The chain is built from TRBV12-5 and TRBJ2-7; no clear D gene. The germline CDR1 and CDR2 sequences are LGHNT and FRNRAP. This CDR3 is built from 16 residues. CDR3 amino acids: CASGLPWTRSSYEQDF. The CDR3 region has the DNA TGTGCTAGTGGTTTGCCTTGGACCCGGAGCTCCTACGAGCAGGACTTC.

This clonotype was observed a handful of times. The chain employs TRBV2 and TRBJ2-3, with TRBD2 identical over 8 bases. This CDR3 is built from 15 residues. After removal of 10 bases from V and 2 bases from J, the junction contained 11 bases not matched to a gene. Germline CDR1 SNHLY, CDR2 FYNNEI. Here the CDR3 reads CATFKTGGVTDTQYF. CDR3 nucleotides: TGTGCCACATTTAAGACGGGGGGGGTCACAGATACGCAGTATTTT.

This chain connects TRBV4-3 to TRBJ2-2; D possibly corresponds to TRBD2 (5 bases). The ends were cut back, 0 bases at V and 0 bases at J, with 14 bases in the middle. The CDR3 has 18 amino acids. CDR1 and CDR2 (germline): LGHNA, YSLEER. Here the CDR3 DNA reads TGCGCCAGCAGCCAAGATCTTCGGGATGGGACGAACACCGGGGAGCTGTTTTTT. It codes for CASSQDLRDGTNTGELFF.